This TCR beta chain was recovered during a study of blood T cell repertoires in COVID-19. Looked up from germline, CDR1 is MNHEY and CDR2 is SVGAGI. Trimming took 5 bases from V and 1 from J, leaving 12 bases between them. This CDR3 spans 15 amino acids. Produced via immunoSEQ multiplex PCR; TCRdb's table is partial and in-frame only. Of approximately 250,000 clones in the sample, 80% to 90% were seen once. Patients in Seattle were enrolled during active infection, then followed longitudinally. The V gene is TRBV6-5, the J gene TRBJ1-5; D might be TRBD1 (6 bases). The sample taken for sequencing was peripheral blood. This sequence originates from a woman aged 70-85 years with COVID-19, enrolled during active disease. The CDR3 bases are TGTGCCAGCAGTCAGGGGCAGGGGAGCAATCAGCCCCAGCATTTT. Protein: CASSQGQGSNQPQHF.